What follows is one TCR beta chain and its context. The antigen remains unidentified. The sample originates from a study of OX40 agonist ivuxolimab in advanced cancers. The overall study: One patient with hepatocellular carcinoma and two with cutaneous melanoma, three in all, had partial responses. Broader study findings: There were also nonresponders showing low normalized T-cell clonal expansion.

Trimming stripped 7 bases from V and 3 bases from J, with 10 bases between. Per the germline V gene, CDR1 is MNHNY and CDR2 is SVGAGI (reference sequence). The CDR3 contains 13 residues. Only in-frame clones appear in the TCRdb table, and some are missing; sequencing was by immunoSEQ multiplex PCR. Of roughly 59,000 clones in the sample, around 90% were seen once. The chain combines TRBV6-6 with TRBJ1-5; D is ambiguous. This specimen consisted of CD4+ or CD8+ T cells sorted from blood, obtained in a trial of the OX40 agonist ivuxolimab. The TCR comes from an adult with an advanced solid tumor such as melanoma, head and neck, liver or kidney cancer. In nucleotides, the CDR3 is TGTGCCAGCACCTACGGGCCCAATCAGCCCCAGCATTTT. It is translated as CASTYGPNQPQHF.